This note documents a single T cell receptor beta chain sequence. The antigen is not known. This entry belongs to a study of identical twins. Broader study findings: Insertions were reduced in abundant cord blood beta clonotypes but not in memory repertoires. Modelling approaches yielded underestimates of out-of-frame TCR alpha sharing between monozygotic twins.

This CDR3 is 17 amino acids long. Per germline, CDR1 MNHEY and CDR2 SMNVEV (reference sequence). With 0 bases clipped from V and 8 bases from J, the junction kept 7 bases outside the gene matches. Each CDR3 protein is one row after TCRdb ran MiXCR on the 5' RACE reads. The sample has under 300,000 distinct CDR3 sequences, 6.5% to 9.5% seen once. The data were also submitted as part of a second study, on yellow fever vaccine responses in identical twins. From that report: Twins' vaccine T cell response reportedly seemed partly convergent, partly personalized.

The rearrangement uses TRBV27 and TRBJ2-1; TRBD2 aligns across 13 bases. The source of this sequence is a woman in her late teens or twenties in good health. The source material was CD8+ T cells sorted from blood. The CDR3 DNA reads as TGTGCCAGCAGTTTATCACTAGCGGGAGGGTCTAACGATGAGCAGTTCTTC. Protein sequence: CASSLSLAGGSNDEQFF.